The 9 T cell receptor beta chains in this list originate from one sample, sequenced in a study of identical twins. MiXCR, applied by TCRdb to the 5' RACE reads, yields one record per CDR3 protein. This table has 750,000 to 950,000 distinct CDR3 sequences, over 9% appearing once. This same sample was also taken into another study, of yellow fever vaccine responses in identical twins.

The specimen sequenced was PBMCs. The receptors here all came from a woman aged 18-30 years in good health.

This clonotype came up many times. An end of the junction differs from the germline gene, which may be a read error. V and J are TRBV3-1 and TRBJ1-4; perhaps TRBD1 as D (5 bases). In germline, CDR1 is LGHDT, CDR2 YNNKEL (reference sequence). CDR3 length equals 15 residues. The CDR3 here is CASSQSGPTNEKLFF. CDR3 nucleotide sequence: TGCGCCAGCAGCCAATCGGGACCGACTAATGAAAAACTGTTTTTT.

The chain links TRBV13 to TRBJ2-5; D may be TRBD2 (6 bases). From germline, CDR1 is PRHDT and CDR2 FYEKMQ (reference sequence). Trimming removed 5 bases at V and 4 bases at J, with 17 bases between. This CDR3 is 15 amino acids long. CDR3 sequence reads: CASSAPEGWGETQYF. In DNA, the CDR3 is TGTGCCAGCAGCGCACCGGAGGGTTGGGGAGAGACCCAGTACTTC.

The chain is built from TRBV4-1 and TRBJ2-2; D gene uncertain. The germline CDR1 and CDR2 sequences are MGHRA and YSYEKL. The length of the CDR3 is 16 residues. Between the trimmed V and J ends, which lost 0 bases and 0 bases, there was a span of 8 bases. The CDR3 region is CASSQDPSPNTGELFF. The DNA for the CDR3 is TGCGCCAGCAGCCAAGACCCCAGCCCGAACACCGGGGAGCTGTTTTTT.

This chain links TRBV5-1 with TRBJ2-1; 7 bases line up with TRBD1. CDR1 is SGHRS, CDR2 YFSETQ, per germline. This CDR3 contains 14 residues. V lost 0 bases, J lost 8 bases, and 5 bases stayed unmatched. CDR3 sequence reads: CASSLVTGLDEQFF. In DNA, the CDR3 is TGCGCCAGCAGCTTGGTGACAGGGTTGGATGAGCAGTTCTTC.

The chain links TRBV6-5 to TRBJ2-1; 8 bases agree with TRBD2. Germline loops: CDR1 MNHEY, CDR2 SVGAGI. The V segment lost 7 bases and the J segment 5 bases; nucleotides outside the gene matches: 13. CDR3 length: 16 amino acids. The CDR3 loop reads CASTYAGGRLNNEQFF. The CDR3 DNA sequence: TGTGCCAGCACTTATGCGGGGGGACGGCTTAACAATGAGCAGTTCTTC.

The chain carries TRBV6-2 or TRBV6-3 and TRBJ2-3; 13 positions agree with TRBD2. The CDR3 contains 17 residues. Germline-derived CDR1 and CDR2 are MNHEY and SVGEGT. V trimming: 6 bases; J trimming: 3 bases; junction bases outside the gene matches: 9. CDR3 DNA sequence: TGTGCCAGCAGCCAAACCCAGGGACTAGCGGGAACAGATACGCAGTATTTT. This codes for CASSQTQGLAGTDTQYF.

CDR3 bases: TGTGCCAGCAGCCTATCGACCAGCTTCTATGGCTACACCTTC. It is translated as CASSLSTSFYGYTF. The chain employs TRBV14 and TRBJ1-2; D is unclear. CDR1 and CDR2 from the germline V gene are SGHDN and FVKESK. V lost 4 bases, J lost 4 bases, and 13 bases lay in between. CDR3 length equals 14 residues.

This clonotype turned up a few times. The chain links TRBV4-1 to TRBJ2-7; weak D call: TRBD1 (6 bases). The CDR3 has 15 residues. Germline assignment: CDR1 MGHRA and CDR2 YSYEKL. Trimming removed 0 bases at V and 3 bases at J, with 12 bases between. The CDR3 DNA reads TGCGCCAGCAGCCAAGACCCGACAGGATACTACGAGCAGTACGTC. It encodes CASSQDPTGYYEQYV.

The sample holds a few counts of this clonotype. The V call is TRBV7-3, the J call TRBJ2-1, with 8 positions matching TRBD2. V shed 5 bases, J shed 8 bases, and the junction held 8 bases outside the gene matches. The germline gives CDR1 SGHTA, CDR2 FQGTGA. This CDR3 is built from 14 residues. CDR3 DNA sequence: TGTGCCAGCAGCACGGGACTAGGGTTGGATGAGCAGTTCTTC. This codes for CASSTGLGLDEQFF. The variable domain in full, with the rest retrieved from reference TRBV7-3 and TRBJ2-1, is GAGVSQTPSNKVTEKGKYVELRCDPISGHTALYWYRQSLGQGPEFLIYFQGTGAADDSGLPNDRFFAVRPEGSVSTLKIQRTERGDSAVYLCASSTGLGLDEQFFGPGTRLTVL.